This T cell receptor (beta chain) was retrieved from a study of blood T cell repertoires in COVID-19. With 2 bases clipped from V and 6 bases from J, the junction kept 11 bases outside the gene matches. CDR3 size: 16 residues. Germline loops: CDR1 SEHNR, CDR2 FQNEAQ (reference sequence). Assay used: immunoSEQ multiplex PCR; TCRdb lists only in-frame clones, some missing. This sample has more than 250,000 clones, with roughly 85% found just once. Participants had their cohort set by participant-reported clinical history. The sample was PBMCs or T cells enriched from blood (not recorded which). The origin of this receptor is a man aged 30-40 years who had recovered from COVID-19. V usage is TRBV7-9 and J usage is TRBJ1-1; 8 positions match TRBD1. CDR3 nucleotide sequence: TGTGCCAGCAGCTTACATAAGAAGACAGGGGTGCCTGAAGCTTTCTTT. It encodes CASSLHKKTGVPEAFF.